Listed below are T cell receptor beta chains from one sample, sequenced in a study of blood T cell repertoires in COVID-19. This table comes from immunoSEQ multiplex PCR, and its TCRdb copy is limited to in-frame clones, with some not included. The table shows 95,000 to 110,000 clones, with roughly nine tenths occurring only once. Sequencing used peripheral blood. These receptors were taken from a human donor in a cohort sampled during active COVID-19. The CDR3 runs from the conserved cysteine through the conserved F or W. The D gene is left open where the match is weak. Size tells how often a clone was seen (once, few, many) or the class of an expanded clone, and some rows leave it out.

clone size | D gene | J gene | V gene | CDR3 protein | CDR3 DNA
. | TRBD2 | TRBJ2-1 | TRBV27 | CASSSSLPPGLNGNEQFF | TGTGCCAGCAGTTCATCACTCCCGCCGGGACTAAACGGCAATGAGCAGTTCTTC
. | TRBD1 | TRBJ1-2 | TRBV6-5 | CASSHPGQGLFGYTF | TGTGCCAGCAGCCATCCTGGACAGGGGCTATTTGGCTACACCTTC
. | TRBD2 | TRBJ2-3 | TRBV30 | CAWSVIAGGGDTQYF | TGTGCCTGGAGTGTAATAGCGGGGGGCGGCGATACGCAGTATTTT
. | TRBD2 | TRBJ2-1 | TRBV11-3 | CASSRGLAGSEQFF | TGTGCCAGCAGTAGAGGACTAGCGGGGAGTGAGCAGTTCTTC
. | . | TRBJ2-1 | TRBV7-3 | CASSPTGPRVSSYNEQFF | TGTGCCAGCAGCCCCACAGGGCCCCGGGTGAGCTCCTACAATGAGCAGTTCTTC
. | TRBD1 | TRBJ2-7 | TRBV27 | CASSVHDRGLMVDYEQYF | TGTGCCAGCAGTGTACATGACAGGGGGCTTATGGTGGACTACGAGCAGTACTTC
. | TRBD2 | TRBJ2-5 | TRBV2 | CASSDSGRAQETQYF | TGTGCCAGCAGTGATAGCGGGAGGGCCCAAGAGACCCAGTACTTC
. | TRBD2 | TRBJ2-1 | TRBV23-1 | CASSQSGLAGVNLSSSYNEQFF | TGCGCCAGCAGTCAATCCGGCCTAGCGGGAGTAAACCTATCGAGCTCCTACAATGAGCAGTTCTTC
. | . | TRBJ2-1 | TRBV9 | CASSGDFWNEQFF | TGTGCCAGCAGTGGGGACTTTTGGAATGAGCAGTTCTTC
. | TRBD2 | TRBJ2-1 | TRBV7-2 | CASRAYPSGGQFF | TGTGCCAGCAGGGCATACCCCTCGGGGGGGCAGTTCTTC
. | TRBD2 | TRBJ2-7 | TRBV6-1 | CASSEGLAGVRIEYF | TGTGCCAGCAGTGAAGGACTAGCGGGAGTCCGGATCGAGTACTTC
. | TRBD1 | TRBJ1-4 | TRBV4-2 | CASSRTGTGIREKLFF | TGTGCCAGCAGCCGCACCGGGACAGGGATTCGGGAAAAACTGTTTTTT
. | TRBD1 | TRBJ2-3 | TRBV13 | CASSAGQGGIGGLTDTQYF | TGTGCCAGCAGCGCCGGACAGGGGGGGATCGGGGGTCTCACAGATACGCAGTATTTT
once | . | TRBJ2-2 | TRBV5-3 | CARSPGGAMNTGELFF | TGTGCCAGAAGCCCTGGGGGGGCAATGAACACCGGGGAGCTGTTTTTT
. | . | TRBJ1-2 | TRBV9 | CASSGWEKDYGYTF | TGTGCCAGCAGCGGCTGGGAGAAGGACTATGGCTACACCTTC
. | TRBD1 | TRBJ1-1 | TRBV11-2 | CASSPGQGIRAFF | TGTGCCAGCAGCCCTGGACAGGGAATAAGAGCTTTCTTT
. | . | TRBJ1-1 | TRBV4-3 | CASSQAILNTEAFF | TGCGCCAGCAGCCAAGCTATACTGAACACTGAAGCTTTCTTT
. | . | TRBJ1-2 | TRBV5-6 | CASSPPRQDNNYGYTF | TGTGCCAGCAGCCCTCCCCGACAGGACAATAACTATGGCTACACCTTC
. | . | TRBJ1-1 | TRBV20-1 | CSLSEWEAFF | TGCAGTCTTAGCGAGTGGGAAGCTTTCTTT
. | . | TRBJ1-1 | TRBV15 | CATTGRYGSFTEAFF | TGTGCCACCACGGGGAGATACGGGTCTTTCACTGAAGCTTTCTTT
once | TRBD1 | TRBJ1-2 | TRBV4-1 | CASSQTPGQGKGYGYTF | TGCGCCAGCAGCCAAACGCCGGGACAGGGGAAGGGCTATGGCTACACCTTC
. | . | TRBJ1-6 | TRBV27 | CASSLTISNNSPLHF | TGTGCCAGCAGTTTAACGATATCTAATAATTCACCCCTCCACTTT
once | . | TRBJ1-1 | TRBV29-1 | CSVEPPGVGGNTEAFF | TGCAGCGTTGAACCCCCCGGGGTTGGAGGGAACACTGAAGCTTTCTTT
. | TRBD1 | TRBJ1-1 | TRBV9 | CASSAYRGSTEAFF | TGTGCCAGCAGCGCCTACAGGGGAAGTACTGAAGCTTTCTTT
once | TRBD2 | TRBJ2-1 | TRBV18 | CASSSQAGTSGNEQFF | TGTGCCAGCTCATCTCAGGCCGGGACTAGTGGGAATGAGCAGTTCTTC
. | . | TRBJ2-7 | TRBV5-4 | CASSLRDSQREQYF | TGTGCCAGCAGCTTGCGGGACTCCCAGAGGGAGCAGTACTTC
. | TRBD2 | TRBJ2-2 | TRBV5-4 | CASSSGLAGNTGELFF | TGTGCCAGCAGCTCGGGACTAGCGGGGAACACCGGGGAGCTGTTTTTT
. | . | TRBJ1-4 | TRBV4-1 | CASSPQDSNEKLFF | TGCGCCAGCAGCCCACAGGATTCTAATGAAAAACTGTTTTTT
. | TRBD1 | TRBJ1-5 | TRBV4-1 | CASSQDGNRGGDQPQHF | TGCGCCAGCAGCCAAGACGGGAACAGGGGGGGAGATCAGCCCCAGCATTTT
. | . | TRBJ1-6 | TRBV11-3 | CASSRTVNSPLHF | TGTGCCAGCTCCAGGACAGTAAATTCACCCCTCCACTTT
. | . | TRBJ2-3 | TRBV21-1 | CASIWASGISTDTQYF | .
. | . | TRBJ2-3 | TRBV12-3/TRBV12-4 | CASSSITRDTQYF | TGTGCCAGCAGTTCAATCACCCGGGATACGCAGTATTTT
. | . | TRBJ2-2 | TRBV27 | CASSLQGFGELFF | TGTGCCAGCAGTTTACAGGGGTTCGGGGAGCTGTTTTTT
once | . | TRBJ1-5 | TRBV27 | CASSNQGTNQPQHF | TGTGCCAGCAGTAACCAGGGGACCAATCAGCCCCAGCATTTT
. | . | TRBJ2-1 | TRBV19 | CASSIDLRGGSYNEQFF | TGTGCCAGTAGTATAGACCTTCGAGGGGGCTCCTACAATGAGCAGTTCTTC